This T cell receptor beta chain is drawn from a study of blood T cell repertoires in COVID-19. Study background: Whether acute or convalescent, the COVID-19 samples came from the United States, Italy and Spain.

There are 14 residues in the CDR3. V lost 2 bases, J lost 6 bases, and 4 bases stayed unmatched. Germline V lookup: CDR1 MDHEN, CDR2 SYDVKM. Sequencing used immunoSEQ multiplex PCR; TCRdb keeps in-frame clones, though not all of them. The table includes roughly 250,000 clones, about nine tenths detected once. This rearrangement joins TRBV28 to TRBJ2-1; 7 bases are a match to TRBD2. The source material was peripheral blood. This clonotype originated in a person aged 18 to 30 with COVID-19, enrolled during active disease. CDR3 DNA sequence: TGTGCCAGCAGTTTAGCGGGAGACGGCAATGAGCAGTTCTTC. Its protein product is CASSLAGDGNEQFF.